The rows below give T cell receptor beta chains drawn from one sample of a study of CD8 T cells in Susac syndrome. TCRdb ran MiXCR on the immunoSEQ multiplex PCR reads and lists one entry per CDR3 protein. In the table there are 150,000 to 200,000 distinct CDR3 sequences, almost 96% of which are singletons. The sequencing input was CD4+ T cells from PBMCs. The receptor set was obtained from a human donor with multiple sclerosis. The CDR3 runs from the conserved cysteine through the conserved F or W. D genes are given only for firm matches. Part of the rows lack a size; the others show once, few, many or a class for expanded clones.

d_call,j_call,cdr3_length,v_call,clone_size,cdr3_aa,cdr3_nt
TRBD2,TRBJ2-7,16,TRBV3-1,-,CASRPHGLDNSYEQYF,TGTGCCAGCAGACCTCACGGACTAGACAACTCCTACGAGCAGTACTTC
-,TRBJ2-2,15,TRBV15,-,CATSRVRINTGELFF,TGTGCCACCAGCAGAGTTAGGATTAACACCGGGGAGCTGTTTTTT
TRBD1,TRBJ1-1,14,TRBV6-2/TRBV6-3,-,CASSSLQGVTEAFF,TGTGCCAGCAGTAGTCTCCAGGGGGTCACTGAAGCTTTCTTT
TRBD2,TRBJ2-1,24,TRBV7-1,-,CASSRPRQGSSGRERGESYNEQFF,TGTGCCAGCAGCCGCCCCCGACAGGGAAGCTCGGGGCGAGAGCGGGGGGAATCCTACAATGAGCAGTTCTTC
-,TRBJ1-5,14,TRBV29-1,-,CSALTDNSNQPQHF,TGCAGCGCTCTGACAGACAACAGCAATCAGCCCCAGCATTTT
-,TRBJ2-2,12,TRBV7-8,-,CALDRYTGELFF,TGTGCCTTGGATCGGTACACCGGGGAGCTGTTTTTT
-,TRBJ2-7,14,TRBV20-1,-,CSAGALSGISEQYF,TGCAGTGCTGGGGCCCTTAGTGGGATCAGCGAGCAGTACTTC
-,TRBJ1-1,13,TRBV7-3,-,CASSADSNTEAFF,TGTGCCAGCAGCGCTGACAGTAACACTGAAGCTTTCTTT
TRBD1,TRBJ1-2,14,TRBV19,-,CASSTDRWASGYTF,TGTGCCAGTAGTACGGACAGGTGGGCAAGTGGCTACACCTTC
-,TRBJ2-1,15,TRBV6-1,once,CASSRPGTRVNEQFF,TGTGCCAGCAGTCGCCCCGGGACCCGAGTCAATGAGCAGTTCTTC
-,TRBJ2-1,15,TRBV5-1,-,CASSLVAGPNNEQFF,TGCGCCAGCAGCTTGGTGGCAGGCCCTAACAATGAGCAGTTCTTC
TRBD1,TRBJ1-1,13,TRBV5-1,-,CASSPGGQGDAFF,TGCGCCAGCAGCCCCGGGGGACAGGGGGATGCTTTCTTT
-,TRBJ1-6,13,TRBV12-3/TRBV12-4,-,CASSRDGNSPLHF,TGTGCCAGCAGTAGGGACGGTAATTCACCCCTCCACTTT
-,TRBJ1-2,13,TRBV20-1,-,CSASESDRYGYTF,TGCAGTGCTAGTGAATCGGACAGATATGGCTACACCTTC
TRBD1,TRBJ2-6,17,TRBV14,-,CASSQETGGGRANVLTF,TGTGCCAGCAGCCAAGAAACAGGGGGCGGTCGGGCCAACGTCCTGACTTTC
-,TRBJ1-5,15,TRBV6-1,-,CASSESRVTWMPQHF,TGTGCCAGCAGTGAAAGTCGTGTTACATGGATGCCCCAGCATTTT
-,TRBJ2-3,14,TRBV20-1,once,CSAVSGLARNTQYF,TGCAGTGCTGTATCGGGACTCGCCAGGAATACGCAGTATTTT
-,TRBJ1-1,12,TRBV29-1,once,CSVAAVNTEAFF,TGCAGCGTTGCGGCAGTGAACACTGAAGCTTTCTTT
-,TRBJ1-6,13,TRBV9,-,CASSVEGQAPLHF,TGTGCCAGCAGCGTAGAGGGCCAGGCACCCCTCCACTTT
-,TRBJ1-1,11,TRBV20-1,-,CSAGGSIEAFF,TGCAGTGCTGGGGGGAGTATAGAAGCTTTCTTT
TRBD1,TRBJ1-2,14,TRBV7-3,once,CASSLSAGGYGYTF,TGTGCCAGCAGCTTATCGGCAGGGGGCTATGGCTACACCTTC
TRBD2,TRBJ2-7,14,TRBV5-6,-,CASSQPGLAYEQYF,TGTGCCAGCAGCCAACCGGGACTAGCTTACGAGCAGTACTTC
TRBD2,TRBJ2-2,17,TRBV4-3,-,CASSLRAGVPNTGELFF,TGCGCCAGCAGCCTAAGGGCGGGGGTTCCGAACACCGGGGAGCTGTTTTTT
TRBD1,TRBJ2-7,12,TRBV29-1,-,CSVGTVYYEQYF,TGCAGCGTAGGGACAGTTTACTACGAGCAGTACTTC
-,TRBJ2-3,14,TRBV15,-,CATSREMRGPYQYF,TGTGCCACCAGCAGAGAGATGCGGGGCCCTTATCAGTATTTT
-,TRBJ2-1,14,TRBV20-1,-,CSARGTGTYNEQFF,TGCAGTGCGAGAGGGACCGGCACCTACAATGAGCAGTTCTTC
TRBD1,TRBJ1-1,12,TRBV29-1,-,CSGNRGSTEAFF,TGCAGCGGGAACAGGGGTAGCACTGAAGCTTTCTTT
-,TRBJ2-5,12,TRBV5-6,few,CASSLVVETQYF,TGTGCCAGCAGCTTGGTGGTAGAGACCCAGTACTTC